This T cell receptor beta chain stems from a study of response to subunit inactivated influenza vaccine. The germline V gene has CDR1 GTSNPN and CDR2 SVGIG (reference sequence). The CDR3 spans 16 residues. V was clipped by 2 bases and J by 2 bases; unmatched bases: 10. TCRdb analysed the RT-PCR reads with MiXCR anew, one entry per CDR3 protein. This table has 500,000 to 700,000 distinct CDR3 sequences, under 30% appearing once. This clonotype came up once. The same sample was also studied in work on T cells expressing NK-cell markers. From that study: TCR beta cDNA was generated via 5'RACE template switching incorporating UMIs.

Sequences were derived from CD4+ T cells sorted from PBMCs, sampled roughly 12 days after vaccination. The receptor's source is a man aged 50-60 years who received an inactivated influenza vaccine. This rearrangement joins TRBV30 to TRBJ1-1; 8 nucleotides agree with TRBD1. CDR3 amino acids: CAWSRRRQGRNTEAFF. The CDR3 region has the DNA TGTGCCTGGAGTCGAAGAAGACAGGGGCGAAACACTGAAGCTTTCTTT.